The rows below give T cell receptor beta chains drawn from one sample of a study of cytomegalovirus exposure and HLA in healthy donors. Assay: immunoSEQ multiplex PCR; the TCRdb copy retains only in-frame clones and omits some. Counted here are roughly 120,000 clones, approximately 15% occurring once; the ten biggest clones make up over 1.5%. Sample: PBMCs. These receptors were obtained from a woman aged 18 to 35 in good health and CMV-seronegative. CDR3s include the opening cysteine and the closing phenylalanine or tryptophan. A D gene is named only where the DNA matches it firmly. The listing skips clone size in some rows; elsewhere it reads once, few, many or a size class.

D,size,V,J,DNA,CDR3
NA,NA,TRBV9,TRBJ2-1,TGTGCCAGCAGCTCCAACAGGGCAAGTGAGCAGTTCTTC,CASSSNRASEQFF
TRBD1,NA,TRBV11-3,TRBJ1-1,TGTGCCAGCAGCCCAGGCGGGACAGGGATGACTGAAGCTTTCTTT,CASSPGGTGMTEAFF
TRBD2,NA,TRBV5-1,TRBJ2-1,TGCGCCAGCAGCTATACCGGGACTAGCGGGGTGTACAATGAGCAGTTCTTC,CASSYTGTSGVYNEQFF
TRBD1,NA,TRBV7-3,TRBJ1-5,TGTGCCAGCAGCCCAACGGGGACAGCCGATCAGCCCCAGCATTTT,CASSPTGTADQPQHF
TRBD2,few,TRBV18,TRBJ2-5,TGTGCCAGCTCAACGGGGGGAGAGACCCAGTACTTC,CASSTGGETQYF
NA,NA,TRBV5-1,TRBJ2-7,TGCGCCAGCAGCTTGGGACTTACCTACGAGCAGTACTTC,CASSLGLTYEQYF
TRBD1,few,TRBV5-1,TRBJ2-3,TGCGCCAGCAGCTTATACAGGGGCAGAGATACGCAGTATTTT,CASSLYRGRDTQYF
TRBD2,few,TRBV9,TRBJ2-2,TGTGCCAGCAGCCCGGGGGGAGCCGGGGAGCTGTTTTTT,CASSPGGAGELFF
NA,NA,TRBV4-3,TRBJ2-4,TGCGCCAGCAGCGCCACCTACAGGGCCAAAAACATTCAGTACTTC,CASSATYRAKNIQYF
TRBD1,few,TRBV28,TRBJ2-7,TGTGCCAGCAGTTCGGCTGGACAGGGGGAGCAGTACTTC,CASSSAGQGEQYF
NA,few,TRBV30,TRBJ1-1,TGTGCCTTCTTATGGACACCGAACACTGAAGCTTTCTTT,CAFLWTPNTEAFF
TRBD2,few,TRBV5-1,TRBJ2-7,TGCGCCAGCAGCCCGGGGACTAGCGGGGACTACGAGCAGTACTTC,CASSPGTSGDYEQYF
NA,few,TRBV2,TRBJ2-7,TGTGCCAGCTTCGGCGGCCCGGGCTACGAGCAGTACTTC,CASFGGPGYEQYF
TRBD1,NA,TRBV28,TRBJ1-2,TGTGCCAGCACCCCGGGACAGAACTATGGCTACACCTTC,CASTPGQNYGYTF
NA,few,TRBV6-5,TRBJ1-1,TGTGCCAGCAGTTACGGGGCTCGGACTGAAGCTTTCTTT,CASSYGARTEAFF
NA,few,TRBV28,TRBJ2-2,TGTGCCAGCAGTGACCGGGATCAGAACACCGGGGAGCTGTTTTTT,CASSDRDQNTGELFF
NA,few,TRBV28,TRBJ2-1,TGTGCCAGCAGCGCCGGGACACCTAAGCAGTTCTTC,CASSAGTPKQFF
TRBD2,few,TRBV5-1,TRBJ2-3,TGCGCCAGCAGCTGGAGGACTAGCGGCACAGATACGCAGTATTTT,CASSWRTSGTDTQYF
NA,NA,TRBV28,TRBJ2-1,TGTGCCAGCAGTGAGGCCTTGAGCTCCTACAATGAGCAGTTCTTC,CASSEALSSYNEQFF
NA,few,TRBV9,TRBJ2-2,TGTGCCAGCAGCCCAGGGACCCGGGGGTGGAACACCGGGGAGCTGTTTTTT,CASSPGTRGWNTGELFF
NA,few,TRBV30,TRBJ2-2,TGTGCCTGGAGTGTTATGACAGTGGCCGGGGAGCTGTTTTTT,CAWSVMTVAGELFF
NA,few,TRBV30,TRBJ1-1,TGTGCCTGGAGGGGAGGGGGGGACACTGAAGCTTTCTTT,CAWRGGGDTEAFF
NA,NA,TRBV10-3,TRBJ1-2,TGTGCCATCAGTGAGTCACGGGAGAACTATGGCTACACCTTC,CAISESRENYGYTF
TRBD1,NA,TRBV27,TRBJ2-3,TGTGCCAGCAGTGACAGGGCTGATACGCAGTATTTT,CASSDRADTQYF
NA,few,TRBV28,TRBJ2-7,TGTGCCAGCAGTTTTAGGCAGGGAACGTCCTACGAGCAGTACTTC,CASSFRQGTSYEQYF
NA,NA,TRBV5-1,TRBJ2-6,TGCGCCAGCAGCTCGAACAGCTTTGGGGCCAACGTCCTGACTTTC,CASSSNSFGANVLTF
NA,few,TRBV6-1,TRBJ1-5,TGTGCCAGCAGTGAAGCAGAACGGCAGCCCCAGCATTTT,CASSEAERQPQHF
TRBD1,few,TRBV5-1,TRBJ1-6,TGCGCCAGCAGCTTGGCCAATCCGACAGGGGGAGGAAATTCACCCCTCCACTTT,CASSLANPTGGGNSPLHF
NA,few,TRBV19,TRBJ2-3,TGTGCCAGCTCGATGGGGCTCCCAGATACGCAGTATTTT,CASSMGLPDTQYF
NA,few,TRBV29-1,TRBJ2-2,TGCAGCGTTGGAGTGGCCGGGGAGCTGTTTTTT,CSVGVAGELFF
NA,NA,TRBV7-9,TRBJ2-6,TGTGCCAGCAGACTCACAGGGTCAGGGGCCAACGTCCTGACTTTC,CASRLTGSGANVLTF
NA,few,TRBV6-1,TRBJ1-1,TGTGCCAGCAGTGAAGAGGTTCGGGACACTGAAGCTTTCTTT,CASSEEVRDTEAFF
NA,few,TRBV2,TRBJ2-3,TGTGCCAGCAGTCCCGGTCCCATCCTGCGGGCAGATACGCAGTATTTT,CASSPGPILRADTQYF
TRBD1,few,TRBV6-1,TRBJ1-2,TGTGCCAGCAGTGTACAACCGAGACAGGGGGTCAGGGGCTACACCTTC,CASSVQPRQGVRGYTF